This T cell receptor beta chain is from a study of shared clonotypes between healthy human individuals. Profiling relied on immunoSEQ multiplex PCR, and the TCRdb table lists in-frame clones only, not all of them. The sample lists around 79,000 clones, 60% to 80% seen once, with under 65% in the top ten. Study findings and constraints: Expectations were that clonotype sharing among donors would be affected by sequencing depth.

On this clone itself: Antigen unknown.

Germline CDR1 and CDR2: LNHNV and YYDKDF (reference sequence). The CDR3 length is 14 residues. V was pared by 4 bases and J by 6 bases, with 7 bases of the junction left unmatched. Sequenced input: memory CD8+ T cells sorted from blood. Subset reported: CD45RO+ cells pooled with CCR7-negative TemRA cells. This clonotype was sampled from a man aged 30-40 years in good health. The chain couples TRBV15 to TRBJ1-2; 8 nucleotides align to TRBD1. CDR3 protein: CATSIPGQGHGYTF. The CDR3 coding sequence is TGTGCCACCAGCATCCCCGGACAGGGTCATGGCTACACCTTC.